These 20 T cell receptor beta chains came from one sample sequenced in a study of blood T cell repertoires in COVID-19. This table comes from immunoSEQ multiplex PCR, and its TCRdb copy is limited to in-frame clones, with some not included. The table records 250,000 or so clones, more than 80% of them present only once. Material for sequencing was peripheral blood. The receptors shown here come from a woman aged 30 to 39 with active or convalescent COVID-19.

The chain carries TRBV7-2 and TRBJ1-4; tentative D call: TRBD1 (5 bases). V gave up 5 bases and J gave up 0 bases, with 10 bases separating them. Germline-derived CDR1 and CDR2 are SGHTA and FQGNSA. This CDR3 is 15 amino acids long. CDR3 nucleotide sequence: TGTGCCAGCAGCGTTACAGGTGCAACTAATGAAAAACTGTTTTTT. It yields the protein CASSVTGATNEKLFF. Based on the CDR3 plus reference TRBV7-2 and TRBJ1-4, the full variable domain is GAGVSQSPSNKVTEKGKDVELRCDPISGHTALYWYRQSLGQGLEFLIYFQGNSAPDKSGLPSDRFSAERTGGSVSTLTIQRTQQEDSAVYLCASSVTGATNEKLFFGSGTQLSVL.

The CDR3 nucleotides read TGTGCCAGCAGCCTCATAACTCAGGGTTATGGCTACACCTTC. Translating it yields CASSLITQGYGYTF. V and J are TRBV7-9 and TRBJ1-2; the D gene is possibly TRBD1 (5 bases). The CDR3 totals 14 residues. Trimming stripped 5 bases from V and 5 bases from J, with 15 bases between. Germline CDR1 is SEHNR and CDR2 is FQNEAQ (reference sequence).

The rearrangement links TRBV30 to TRBJ2-5; TRBD2 matches at 8 bases. Germline trimming cut 0 bases from V and 5 bases from J; bases unmatched to any gene: 2. Germline V gene sequence: CDR1 GTSNPN, CDR2 SVGIG (reference sequence). The CDR3 has 13 amino acids. CDR3 residues: CAWSVSGGETQYF. DNA for the CDR3: TGTGCCTGGAGTGTCTCGGGGGGGGAGACCCAGTACTTC.

V gene TRBV5-1 combines with J gene TRBJ2-5, with 9 bases identical to TRBD2. Germline assignment: CDR1 SGHRS and CDR2 YFSETQ. The CDR3 is 15 amino acids. J was trimmed by 5 bases and V by 4 bases; bases with no gene match: 9. CDR3 sequence (DNA): TGCGCCAGCAGCGGGAGCGGGGGGATCGGGGAGACCCAGTACTTC. Translated: CASSGSGGIGETQYF.

The chain employs TRBV5-4 and TRBJ2-2; tentative D call: TRBD1 (6 bases). This CDR3 comprises 16 residues. The germline CDR1 and CDR2 sequences are SGHNT and YYREEE (reference sequence). Trimming shortened V by 3 bases and J by 0 bases, and 12 bases separated the two germline ends. The CDR3 spells CASSSARDTNTGELFF. The CDR3 DNA sequence: TGTGCCAGCAGCTCCGCCCGGGACACGAACACCGGGGAGCTGTTTTTT.

The chain couples TRBV7-2 to TRBJ2-7; weak D call: TRBD2 (5 bases). The CDR3 has 12 residues. The V gene lost 4 bases and the J gene lost 3 bases, with 7 bases spanning the gap. Germline CDR1 and CDR2: SGHTA and FQGNSA. CDR3 nucleotide sequence: TGTGCCAGCAGCTCAACTAGCTACGAGCAGTACTTC. Residues: CASSSTSYEQYF.

This clone appeared a single time. J is TRBJ1-6 and V is TRBV6-5, with D possibly being TRBD1 (6 bases). This CDR3 spans 14 amino acids. Trimming shortened V by 6 bases and J by 7 bases, and 13 bases separated the two germline ends. The V gene's germline CDR1 is MNHEY and CDR2 SVGAGI. The CDR3 region is CASRAGESNSPLHF. For the CDR3, the DNA is TGTGCCAGCAGAGCAGGGGAGAGCAATTCACCCCTCCACTTT.

The chain is built from TRBV7-8 and TRBJ1-2; D is unclear. V lost 2 bases and J lost 3, with 10 bases in between. This CDR3 spans 14 amino acids. CDR1 SGHVS and CDR2 FQNEAQ come from the germline V gene. CDR3 residues: CASSLRAVDYGYTF. The CDR3 coding sequence is TGTGCCAGCAGCTTACGCGCGGTGGACTATGGCTACACCTTC.

DNA for the CDR3: TGTGCCAGCAAAGGACAGGGGGCTTCTGAAGCTTTCTTT. This sequence encodes CASKGQGASEAFF. The rearrangement joins TRBV2 to TRBJ1-1, with 11 bases identical to TRBD1. CDR1 is SNHLY, CDR2 FYNNEI, per germline. The CDR3 has 13 amino acids. With 7 bases clipped from V and 6 bases from J, the junction kept 4 bases outside the gene matches.

The chain has TRBV2 and TRBJ1-5, with TRBD1 matching over 9 bases. Germline lookup yields CDR1 SNHLY and CDR2 FYNNEI. V lost 6 bases to trimming and J lost 6 bases; unmatched junction nucleotides: 6. The CDR3 has 14 amino acids. CDR3 in DNA: TGTGCCAGCAGCATACAGGGGGCAACTCAGCCCCAGCATTTT. This translates into CASSIQGATQPQHF.

V gene TRBV7-2 combines with J gene TRBJ1-2; D is unresolved. Trimming left V 5 bases short and J 3 bases short, with 7 bases between. In germline, CDR1 is SGHTA, CDR2 FQGNSA. The CDR3 covers 12 residues. The CDR3: CASSASDYGYTF. CDR3 DNA sequence: TGTGCCAGCAGCGCTTCGGACTATGGCTACACCTTC.

The chain carries TRBV7-3 and TRBJ1-1; 8 nucleotides match TRBD1. This CDR3 is built from 13 residues. V was clipped by 6 bases and J by 0 bases; unmatched bases: 0. Germline-derived CDR1 and CDR2 are SGHTA and FQGTGA. CDR3 nucleotide sequence: TGTGCCAGCAGACAGGGGGTGAACACTGAAGCTTTCTTT. Translation: CASRQGVNTEAFF.

The chain links TRBV4-2 to TRBJ1-1; TRBD1 might be the D (5 bases). V was clipped by 0 bases and J by 10 bases, with 9 bases between them. Looked up from germline, CDR1 is LGHNA and CDR2 is YNFKEQ. The CDR3 extends over 12 amino acids. The CDR3 protein is CASSQDTGLAFF. CDR3 nucleotide sequence: TGTGCCAGCAGCCAAGATACAGGTCTAGCTTTCTTT.

The chain has TRBV6-5 and TRBJ1-2; weak D call: TRBD1 (5 bases). V was clipped by 1 base and J by 6 bases, with 18 bases between them. The CDR3 extends over 16 amino acids. Germline V CDR1 and CDR2: MNHEY, SVGAGI. CDR3 in DNA: TGTGCCAGCAGTTACTTAGGGAGGGACGATGGGAATGGCTACACCTTC. It translates to CASSYLGRDDGNGYTF.

The chain couples TRBV19 to TRBJ1-2; TRBD1 is a possible D gene (6 bases). The CDR3 sequence is 14 residues long. Trimming removed 5 bases from V and 8 bases from J, with 18 bases in between. Per germline, CDR1 LNHDA and CDR2 SQIVND (reference sequence). In DNA form, the CDR3 reads TGTGCCAGTAGTCCTGGACGGGACACCACGGGCTACACCTTC. It codes for CASSPGRDTTGYTF.

V is TRBV6-1 and J is TRBJ2-7, with 9 bases fitting TRBD2. Losses at the gene ends were 4 bases for V and 4 bases for J; bases not matched to a gene: 23. Germline CDR1 MNHNS, CDR2 SASEGT. This CDR3 comprises 20 residues. The CDR3 bases are TGTGCCAGCAGTGGAGCACAGGGGTCTAGCGGGGTGCCTTGGAGTTACGAGCAGTACTTC. This codes for CASSGAQGSSGVPWSYEQYF.

V and J are TRBV4-3 and TRBJ2-7, with 7 nucleotides matching TRBD1. The CDR3 is 15 residues long. Per the germline V gene, CDR1 is LGHNA and CDR2 is YSLEER. V gave up 1 base and J gave up 0 bases; unmatched junction bases: 3. CDR3 region: CASSQARQGSYEQYF. Here the CDR3 DNA reads TGCGCCAGCAGCCAAGCACGACAGGGCTCCTACGAGCAGTACTTC.

V gene TRBV3-1 (or the pseudogene TRBV3-2) combines with J gene TRBJ1-3, with D maybe TRBD1 (6 bases). V was shortened by 5 bases and J by 4 bases, with 12 bases between the two germline ends. Looked up from germline, CDR1 is LGHDT and CDR2 is YNNKEL (reference sequence). This CDR3 is 14 amino acids long. CDR3 DNA sequence: TGTGCCAGCAGCTCCGACAGGCTAGGAAACACCATATATTTT. Translating gives CASSSDRLGNTIYF.

The chain employs TRBV7-3 and TRBJ1-1; a weak D match, TRBD1 (5 bases). The germline V gene has CDR1 SGHTA and CDR2 FQGTGA. The V gene lost 5 bases and the J gene lost 1 base, with 11 bases spanning the gap. This CDR3 region has 14 residues. The CDR3 DNA reads as TGTGCCAGCAGCCCGGGGGGATCGAACACTGAAGCTTTCTTT. Amino acid sequence: CASSPGGSNTEAFF.

The V gene is TRBV10-3, the J gene TRBJ1-5; D perhaps matches TRBD1 (5 bases). Trimming stripped 3 bases from V and 0 bases from J, with 15 bases between. The CDR3 totals 17 residues. Germline CDR1 reads ENHRY; CDR2 reads SYGVKD. CDR3 bases: TGTGCCATCAGTGACAGGGCAGGAAAGGGTAGCAATCAGCCCCAGCATTTT. It specifies CAISDRAGKGSNQPQHF.